A selection of T cell receptor beta chains follows, all from one sample in a study of Ad26.COV2.S vaccination and SARS-CoV-2 variants. Profiling relied on immunoSEQ multiplex PCR, and the TCRdb table lists in-frame clones only, not all of them. The table shows around 100,000 clones, with 60% to 85% occurring only once. Sample: peripheral blood, taken after recovery from COVID-19. These receptors originate from a human donor who had recovered from COVID-19. Each CDR3 is given with its conserved first and last residue. The D gene is left open where the match is weak. Part of the rows lack a size; the others show once, few, many or a class for expanded clones.

CDR3 DNA: TGTGCCAGCAGTCTTGGACAGGCCCGCTACGAGCAGTACTTC; CDR3 protein: CASSLGQARYEQYF; clone size: NA; D gene: TRBD1; J gene: TRBJ2-7; V gene: TRBV6-6
CDR3 DNA: TGTGCCAGTAATCTCGGGCAGTTCTATGGCTACACCTTC; CDR3 protein: CASNLGQFYGYTF; clone size: NA; D gene: NA; J gene: TRBJ1-2; V gene: TRBV19
CDR3 DNA: TGTGCCACCAGTGCCGCTGGGGGCACAGGGGGAAAAACAGATACGCAGTATTTT; CDR3 protein: CATSAAGGTGGKTDTQYF; clone size: NA; D gene: TRBD1; J gene: TRBJ2-3; V gene: TRBV24-1
CDR3 DNA: TGCGCCAGCAGCAAAAGACAGGGGGCCGCCTACGAGCAGTACTTC; CDR3 protein: CASSKRQGAAYEQYF; clone size: NA; D gene: TRBD1; J gene: TRBJ2-7; V gene: TRBV5-1
CDR3 DNA: TGTGCCAGCAGCTTAAACGCAGGGGGCGTTGGGAACACCGGGGAGCTGTTTTTT; CDR3 protein: CASSLNAGGVGNTGELFF; clone size: NA; D gene: TRBD1; J gene: TRBJ2-2; V gene: TRBV7-3
CDR3 DNA: TGTGCCAGCAGTTACTCGCAGCCGTTCGGGCGGGGGACCCAGTACTTC; CDR3 protein: CASSYSQPFGRGTQYF; clone size: NA; D gene: NA; J gene: TRBJ2-5; V gene: TRBV6-5
CDR3 DNA: TGTGCCAGCCGACCGTGGGGATCTGGAAACACCATATATTTT; CDR3 protein: CASRPWGSGNTIYF; clone size: NA; D gene: NA; J gene: TRBJ1-3; V gene: TRBV2
CDR3 DNA: TGTGCCAGCAGTTACTACGTCGGACATTCTAATTCACCCCTCCACTTT; CDR3 protein: CASSYYVGHSNSPLHF; clone size: NA; D gene: NA; J gene: TRBJ1-6; V gene: TRBV28
CDR3 DNA: TGTGCCAGCAGCCCTGACGGGACCTCAGATGAAAAACTGTTTTTT; CDR3 protein: CASSPDGTSDEKLFF; clone size: NA; D gene: NA; J gene: TRBJ1-4; V gene: TRBV5-5
CDR3 DNA: TGCGCCAGCAGCGGGGGGACACGGGACACTGAAGCTTTCTTT; CDR3 protein: CASSGGTRDTEAFF; clone size: few; D gene: NA; J gene: TRBJ1-1; V gene: TRBV5-1
CDR3 DNA: TGTGCCAGTAGTAGACAGGGGGGTCAGCCCCAGCATTTT; CDR3 protein: CASSRQGGQPQHF; clone size: NA; D gene: TRBD1; J gene: TRBJ1-5; V gene: TRBV19
CDR3 DNA: TGCGCCAGCAGTGAGAACAGGGGTTTATGGAACACTGAAGCTTTCTTT; CDR3 protein: CASSENRGLWNTEAFF; clone size: NA; D gene: TRBD1; J gene: TRBJ1-1; V gene: TRBV10-1
CDR3 DNA: TGTGCCAGCAGTTCCTGGACAGGTGGCAATGAGCAGTTCTTC; CDR3 protein: CASSSWTGGNEQFF; clone size: NA; D gene: TRBD1; J gene: TRBJ2-1; V gene: TRBV6-2/TRBV6-3
CDR3 DNA: TGTGCCAGCGCTTTCGGGACAGGAGCCTCCTACGAGCAGTACTTC; CDR3 protein: CASAFGTGASYEQYF; clone size: NA; D gene: TRBD1; J gene: TRBJ2-7; V gene: TRBV27
CDR3 DNA: TGTGCCAGCAGCGCCAGACAGGGTTGGACAGAGACCCAGTACTTC; CDR3 protein: CASSARQGWTETQYF; clone size: NA; D gene: TRBD1; J gene: TRBJ2-5; V gene: TRBV9
CDR3 DNA: TGTGCCAGCAGTTATGGTAGGAGGTCCTACGAGCAGTACTTC; CDR3 protein: CASSYGRRSYEQYF; clone size: NA; D gene: NA; J gene: TRBJ2-7; V gene: TRBV6-5
CDR3 DNA: TGTGCCAGCAGTGTACTCGCAGATACGCAGTATTTT; CDR3 protein: CASSVLADTQYF; clone size: NA; D gene: NA; J gene: TRBJ2-3; V gene: TRBV2
CDR3 DNA: TGTGCCAGCAGTTTAGACAGGGGGGCTTTGACTGAAGCTTTCTTT; CDR3 protein: CASSLDRGALTEAFF; clone size: NA; D gene: TRBD1; J gene: TRBJ1-1; V gene: TRBV28
CDR3 DNA: TGTGCCAGCAGCCGGGGACCAGATTCACCCCTCCACTTT; CDR3 protein: CASSRGPDSPLHF; clone size: NA; D gene: NA; J gene: TRBJ1-6; V gene: TRBV6-2/TRBV6-3
CDR3 DNA: TGTGCCAGCAGTTACTCAAGACCCGGGACAGGTTTGCCCTACACCTTC; CDR3 protein: CASSYSRPGTGLPYTF; clone size: once; D gene: TRBD1; J gene: TRBJ1-2; V gene: TRBV6-2/TRBV6-3
CDR3 DNA: TGTGCCAGCAGCTCCGGGACAGGGGATTTCTATGGCTACACCTTC; CDR3 protein: CASSSGTGDFYGYTF; clone size: NA; D gene: TRBD1; J gene: TRBJ1-2; V gene: TRBV7-2
CDR3 DNA: TGCGCCAGCAGCCAAGTTACCTCCATCGCTAGCACAGATACGCAGTATTTT; CDR3 protein: CASSQVTSIASTDTQYF; clone size: NA; D gene: NA; J gene: TRBJ2-3; V gene: TRBV4-1
CDR3 DNA: TGTGCCAGCAGTTCTACAGGGAGACCTTACAATGAGCAGTTCTTC; CDR3 protein: CASSSTGRPYNEQFF; clone size: NA; D gene: NA; J gene: TRBJ2-1; V gene: TRBV11-2
CDR3 DNA: TGCGCCAGCACCCAAAGTGGGGGATTCCTAGGCGGCTACACCTTC; CDR3 protein: CASTQSGGFLGGYTF; clone size: NA; D gene: NA; J gene: TRBJ1-2; V gene: TRBV10-2
CDR3 DNA: TGTGCCAGCAGCCCTGGGTCGGGACGGTCCTACAATGAGCAGTTCTTC; CDR3 protein: CASSPGSGRSYNEQFF; clone size: NA; D gene: NA; J gene: TRBJ2-1; V gene: TRBV11-2
CDR3 DNA: TGCAGCGTTGTAGCGACAGGGGGGCGGAGTGGCTACACCTTC; CDR3 protein: CSVVATGGRSGYTF; clone size: NA; D gene: TRBD1; J gene: TRBJ1-2; V gene: TRBV29-1